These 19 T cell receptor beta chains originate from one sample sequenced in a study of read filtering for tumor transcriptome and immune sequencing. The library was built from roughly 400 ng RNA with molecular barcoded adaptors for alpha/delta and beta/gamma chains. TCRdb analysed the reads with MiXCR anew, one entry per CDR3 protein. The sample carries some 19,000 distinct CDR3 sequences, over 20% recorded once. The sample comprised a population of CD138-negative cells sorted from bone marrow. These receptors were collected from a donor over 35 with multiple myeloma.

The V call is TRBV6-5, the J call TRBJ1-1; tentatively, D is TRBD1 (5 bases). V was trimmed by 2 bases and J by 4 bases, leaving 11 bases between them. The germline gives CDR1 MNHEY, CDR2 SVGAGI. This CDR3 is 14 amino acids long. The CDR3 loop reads CASSYRGMITEAFF. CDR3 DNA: TGTGCCAGCAGTTACCGGGGCATGATCACTGAAGCTTTCTTT.

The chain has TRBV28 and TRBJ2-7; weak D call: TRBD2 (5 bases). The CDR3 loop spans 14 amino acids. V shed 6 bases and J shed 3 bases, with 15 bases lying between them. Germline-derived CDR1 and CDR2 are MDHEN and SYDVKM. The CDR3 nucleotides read TGTGCCAGCAGCTCACAGCCCGGGGTCTACGAGCAGTACTTC. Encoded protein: CASSSQPGVYEQYF.

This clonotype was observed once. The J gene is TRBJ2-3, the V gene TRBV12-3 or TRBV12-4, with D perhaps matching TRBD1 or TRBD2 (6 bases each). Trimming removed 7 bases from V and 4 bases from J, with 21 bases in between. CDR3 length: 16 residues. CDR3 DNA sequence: TGTGCCAGCACCCTAGGGGGGCGGGGCGGGCCAGATACGCAGTATTTT. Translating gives CASTLGGRGGPDTQYF.

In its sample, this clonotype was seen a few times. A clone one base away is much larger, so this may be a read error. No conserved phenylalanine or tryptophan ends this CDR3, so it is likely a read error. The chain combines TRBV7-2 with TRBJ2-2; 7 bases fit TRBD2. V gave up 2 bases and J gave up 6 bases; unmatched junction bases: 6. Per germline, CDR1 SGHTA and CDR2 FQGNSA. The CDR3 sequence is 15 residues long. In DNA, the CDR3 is TGTGCCAGCAGCTTACGGGAGGAGGGCCCCGGGGAGCTGTTTTTG. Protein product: CASSLREEGPGELFL.

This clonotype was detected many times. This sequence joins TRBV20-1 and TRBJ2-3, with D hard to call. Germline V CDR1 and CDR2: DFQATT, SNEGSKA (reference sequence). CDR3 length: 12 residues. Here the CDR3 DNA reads TGCAGCTCCAGGCACAGCACAGATACGCAGTATTTT. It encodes CSSRHSTDTQYF.

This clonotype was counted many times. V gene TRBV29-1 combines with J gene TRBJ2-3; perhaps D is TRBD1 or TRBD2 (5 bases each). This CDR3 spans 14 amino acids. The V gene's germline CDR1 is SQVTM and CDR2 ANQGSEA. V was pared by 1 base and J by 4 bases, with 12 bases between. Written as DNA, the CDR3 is TGCAGCGTTGAAGGGGGGAGTGGAGCAGATACGCAGTATTTT. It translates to CSVEGGSGADTQYF.

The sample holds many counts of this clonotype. The CDR3 loop is CASSEQGKAFF. CDR3 bases: TGCGCCAGCAGTGAACAAGGGAAAGCTTTCTTT. The rearrangement uses TRBV10-1 and TRBJ1-1; D is unresolved. Trimming took 3 bases from V and 9 from J, leaving 8 bases between them. In germline, CDR1 is WNHNN, CDR2 SYGVQD (reference sequence). There are 11 residues in the CDR3.

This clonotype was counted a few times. CDR3 sequence: CAISVGRGVNEQYF. The CDR3 DNA sequence: TGTGCCATCAGTGTTGGCAGGGGCGTGAACGAGCAGTACTTC. The rearrangement joins TRBV10-3 to TRBJ2-7, with D tentatively TRBD1 (6 bases). The length of the CDR3 is 14 residues. Germline assignment: CDR1 ENHRY and CDR2 SYGVKD. V dropped 4 bases and J dropped 5 bases, with 15 bases sitting between them.

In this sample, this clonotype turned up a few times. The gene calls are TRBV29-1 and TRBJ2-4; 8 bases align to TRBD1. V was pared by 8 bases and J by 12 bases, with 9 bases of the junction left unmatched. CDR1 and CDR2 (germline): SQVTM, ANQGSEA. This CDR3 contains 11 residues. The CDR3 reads CSSRQGSDQYF. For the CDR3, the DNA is TGCAGCTCGAGACAGGGGTCGGATCAGTACTTC.

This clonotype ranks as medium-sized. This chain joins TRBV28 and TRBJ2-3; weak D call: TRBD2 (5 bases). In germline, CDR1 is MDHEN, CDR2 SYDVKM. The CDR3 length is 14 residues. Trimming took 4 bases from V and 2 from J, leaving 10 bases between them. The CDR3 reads CASSWAGTTDTQYF. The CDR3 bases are TGTGCCAGCAGTTGGGCGGGTACCACAGATACGCAGTATTTT.

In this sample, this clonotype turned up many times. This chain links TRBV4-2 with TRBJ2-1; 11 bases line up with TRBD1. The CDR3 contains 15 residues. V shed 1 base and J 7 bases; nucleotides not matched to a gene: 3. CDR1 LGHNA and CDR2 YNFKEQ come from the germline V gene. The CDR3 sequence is CASSQAGTGGNEQFF. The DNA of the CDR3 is TGTGCCAGCAGCCAAGCCGGGACAGGGGGAAATGAGCAGTTCTTC.

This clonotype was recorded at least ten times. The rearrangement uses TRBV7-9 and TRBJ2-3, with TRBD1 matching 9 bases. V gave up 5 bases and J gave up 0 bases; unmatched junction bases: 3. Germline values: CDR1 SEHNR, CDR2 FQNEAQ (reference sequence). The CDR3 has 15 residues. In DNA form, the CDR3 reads TGTGCCAGCAGCCGCGGACAGGGGAGCACAGATACGCAGTATTTT. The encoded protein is CASSRGQGSTDTQYF.

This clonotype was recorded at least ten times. DNA of the CDR3: TGTGCCAGCAGTTTAGGACTCCTGAGCTCCTATAATTCACCCCTCCACTTT. Its translation is CASSLGLLSSYNSPLHF. The chain recombines TRBV27 with TRBJ1-6; no clear D gene. The V gene lost 2 bases and the J gene lost 0 bases, with 11 bases spanning the gap. This CDR3 comprises 17 residues. The germline CDR1 and CDR2 sequences are MNHEY and SMNVEV (reference sequence).

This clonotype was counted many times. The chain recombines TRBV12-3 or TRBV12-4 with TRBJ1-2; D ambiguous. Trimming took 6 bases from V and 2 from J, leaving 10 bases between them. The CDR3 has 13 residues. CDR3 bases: TGTGCCAGCAGCTGGGCAGCGAACTATGGCTACACCTTC. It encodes CASSWAANYGYTF.

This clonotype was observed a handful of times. The CDR3 is CASGTEGSLSTSGANVLTF. The CDR3 bases are TGCGCCAGCGGCACAGAGGGGAGCCTATCAACCTCTGGGGCCAACGTCCTGACTTTC. The rearrangement links TRBV5-1 to TRBJ2-6; D may correspond to TRBD1 or TRBD2 (5 bases each). Germline V lookup: CDR1 SGHRS, CDR2 YFSETQ. Trimming took 7 bases from V and 0 from J, leaving 23 bases between them. This CDR3 contains 19 residues.

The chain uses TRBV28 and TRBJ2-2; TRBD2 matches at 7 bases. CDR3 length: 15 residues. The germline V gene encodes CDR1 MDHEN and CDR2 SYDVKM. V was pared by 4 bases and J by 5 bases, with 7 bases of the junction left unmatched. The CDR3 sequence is CASSWSGNPTGELFF. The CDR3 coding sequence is TGTGCCAGCAGTTGGAGCGGGAATCCGACCGGGGAGCTGTTTTTT.

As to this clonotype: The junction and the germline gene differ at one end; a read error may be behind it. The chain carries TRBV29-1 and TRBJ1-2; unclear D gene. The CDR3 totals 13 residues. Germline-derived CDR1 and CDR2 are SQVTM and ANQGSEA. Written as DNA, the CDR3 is TGCAGCGTTGTCTGGGCCGCCAGCTATGGCTACATCTTC. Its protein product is CSVVWAASYGYIF. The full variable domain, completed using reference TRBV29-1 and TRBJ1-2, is SAVISQKPSRDICQRGTSLTIQCQVDSQVTMMFWYRQQPGQSLTLIATANQGSEATYESGFVIDKFPISRPNLTFSTLTVSNMSPEDSSIYLCSVVWAASYGYIFGSGTRLTVV.

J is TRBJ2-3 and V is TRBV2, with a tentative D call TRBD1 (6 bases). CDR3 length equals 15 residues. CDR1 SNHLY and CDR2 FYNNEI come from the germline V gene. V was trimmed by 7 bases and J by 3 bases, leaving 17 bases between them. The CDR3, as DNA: TGTGCCAGCATCCAAACTGGGGGCGGAACAGATACGCAGTATTTT. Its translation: CASIQTGGGTDTQYF.

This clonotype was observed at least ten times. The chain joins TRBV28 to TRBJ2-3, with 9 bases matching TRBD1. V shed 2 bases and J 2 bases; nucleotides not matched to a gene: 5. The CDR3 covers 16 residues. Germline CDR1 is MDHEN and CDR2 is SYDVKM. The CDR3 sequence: CASSLTDRGPTDTQYF. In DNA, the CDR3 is TGTGCCAGCAGTTTAACGGACAGGGGCCCCACAGATACGCAGTATTTT.